Below, one T cell receptor (beta chain) is given with its context. This clonotype was seen a few times. Its antigen remains unidentified. The sample holds no much larger clone one base away, and base qualities are not on file. V loses 3 bases of germline sequence and J loses 0 bases, and the interval between the two ends is 6 bases. The CDR3 sequence holds 14 residues, the cysteine and phenylalanine included. Only CDR3 DNA is held: 42 bases, read in frame from base 1. These data come from a study of identical twins' blood T cells (dated by TCRdb to about 2013). A note on the overall study: Around 49 million Illumina reads were obtained across about twelve libraries, of which six were alpha-chain libraries and six were beta-chain libraries. Using next-generation sequencing, the study compared the TCR alpha and beta chain repertoires of three pairs of monozygous twins to assess how genetics influences repertoire formation.

To prepare the library, 5' RACE was applied. TCRdb lists the instrument as Illumina Genome Analyzer IIx. The RNA-based TCR cDNA libraries were made using a previously described protocol that was modified in several ways. To prevent cross-contamination, sample-specific barcodes were added to both ends of each TCR cDNA library during cDNA synthesis and amplification. Per the authors' processing: Each individual had between about 95,000 and nearly 550,000 identified clonotypes, and each library contained roughly 2.2 to 3.6 million CDR3-containing reads. After reads with improper barcode index combinations were thrown out, a cloneset for each library was built using the MiTCR software. While assembling CDR3 clonotypes, MiTCR filtered or rescued low-quality reads and corrected PCR and sequencing errors. Artificial out-of-frame clonotypes were removed by being mapped to in-frame sequences, with one indel in the CDR3 allowed. V and J gene usage similarity between donors was measured as Jensen-Shannon divergence divided by mean entropy. In TCRdb, the public reads were trimmed at Q25 with fastp and aligned with MiXCR, with productive beta chains retained. CDR3 protein sequences are deduplicated, and each keeps its most common genes and DNA. TCRdb's processing, not the study's, gives the V and J calls here. The sample table shows fewer than 450,000 distinct CDR3 sequences, and 25% to 35% are seen once. Clones ranked in the top ten supply about 6.1% of the sample.

Donors were six healthy women forming three monozygous twin pairs. All three twin pairs had been reared together and were thought likely to have met the same infectious agents and vaccines. RNA was isolated from peripheral blood mononuclear cells and used to prepare TCR cDNA libraries. Findings and caveats that apply to the study as a whole: Looking at the most abundant TCRbeta clonotypes, every donor had more CDR3 sequences in common with her twin than with unrelated donors. The number of shared CDR3 clonotypes between two donors was mainly determined by the product of their cloneset sizes, and twins did not clearly deviate from this trend. V gene usage was reported to be markedly more similar within twin pairs than between unrelated donors, even among non-selected out-of-frame TCRbeta clonotypes. The study stated that the proposed role of the TCRalpha J segment in MHC recognition during thymic selection needs to be validated by independent studies. Because the twins were reared together, environmental influences could not be excluded as an explanation for twin similarity.

The receptor was derived from a woman between 18 and 49 years old in good health. Sequenced sample: PBMCs. The chain employs TRBV12-3 or TRBV12-4 and TRBJ1-5; a tentative D call is TRBD1 (5 bases match). The sequenced DNA: TGTGCCAGCAGTTTCAGGGCTAGCAATCAGCCCCAGCATTTT. It translates to CASSFRASNQPQHF.